Listed below are T cell receptor beta chains from one sample, sequenced in a study of T-cell reconstitution after alpha-beta-depleted transplantation in children. One entry per CDR3 protein results from TCRdb running MiXCR on the PCR reads. The sample contains roughly 100,000 distinct CDR3 sequences, 4.5% to 7.5% of which appear only once. The sequencing used PBMCs, mostly from graft donor cells, collected 60 days after TCRalphabeta/CD19-depleted stem cell transplant. The receptor set was obtained from a female patient aged 2-15 years who had a stem cell transplant for Fanconi anemia, so the T cells may come from the graft donor. CDR3s include the opening cysteine and the closing phenylalanine or tryptophan. The D gene is left open where the match is weak. Where a row states a size, it is once, few, many or the class of an expanded clone; other rows omit it.

CDR3: CASRPRGRGIWRGEQYF; DNA: TGTGCCAGCAGACCCCGGGGGCGGGGTATCTGGAGAGGCGAGCAGTACTTC; V: TRBV12-3/TRBV12-4; size: -; D: -; J: TRBJ2-7
CDR3: CASSLGSVRNLNTGELFF; DNA: TGTGCCAGCAGCTTAGGCTCCGTTCGTAACTTGAACACCGGGGAGCTGTTTTTT; V: TRBV7-3; size: -; D: -; J: TRBJ2-2
CDR3: CSGEQGHEQYF; DNA: TGCAGCGGAGAACAGGGCCACGAGCAGTACTTC; V: TRBV29-1; size: -; D: -; J: TRBJ2-7
CDR3: CASSFAGYSNQPQHF; DNA: TGTGCCAGCAGTTTCGCAGGCTATAGCAATCAGCCCCAGCATTTT; V: TRBV12-3/TRBV12-4; size: many; D: -; J: TRBJ1-5
CDR3: CASSAKRSYSYNSPLHF; DNA: TGTGCCAGCAGTGCTAAGCGGAGCTACTCCTATAATTCACCCCTCCACTTT; V: TRBV12-3/TRBV12-4; size: few; D: -; J: TRBJ1-6
CDR3: CASSPGQNTGELFF; DNA: TGTGCCAGCAGCCCGGGACAGAACACCGGGGAGCTGTTTTTT; V: TRBV11-3; size: many; D: -; J: TRBJ2-2
CDR3: CASSLMVYNQPQHF; DNA: TGTGCCAGCAGCTTAATGGTTTACAATCAGCCCCAGCATTTT; V: TRBV7-8; size: few; D: -; J: TRBJ1-5
CDR3: CASSVLLAGEQFF; DNA: TGTGCCAGCAGTGTTTTACTAGCGGGGGAGCAGTTCTTC; V: TRBV2; size: few; D: TRBD2; J: TRBJ2-1
CDR3: CASSLRASSGNTIYF; DNA: TGTGCCAGCAGCTTAAGAGCTAGCTCTGGAAACACCATATATTTT; V: TRBV7-2; size: many; D: -; J: TRBJ1-3
CDR3: CASSFAQGPGGGYEQFF; DNA: TGTGCCAGCAGTTTCGCGCAAGGGCCCGGGGGAGGCTATGAGCAGTTCTTC; V: TRBV27; size: -; D: -; J: TRBJ2-1
CDR3: CASSFPSGLAQETQYF; DNA: TGTGCCAGCAGCTTCCCATCAGGGCTGGCTCAAGAGACCCAGTACTTC; V: TRBV5-6; size: few; D: -; J: TRBJ2-5
CDR3: CASSVAPNRSSYEQYF; DNA: TGTGCCAGCAGCGTAGCTCCTAACAGGAGCTCCTACGAGCAGTACTTC; V: TRBV9; size: many; D: -; J: TRBJ2-7
CDR3: CSAIGPGQTNEKLFF; DNA: TGCAGTGCTATCGGACCCGGACAAACTAATGAAAAACTGTTTTTT; V: TRBV20-1; size: -; D: -; J: TRBJ1-4
CDR3: CSGTTGNKETQYF; DNA: TGCAGTGGGACGACAGGGAATAAAGAGACCCAGTACTTC; V: TRBV20-1; size: many; D: TRBD1; J: TRBJ2-5
CDR3: CAISPGLAVTDTQYF; DNA: TGTGCCATCAGCCCGGGACTAGCGGTCACAGATACGCAGTATTTT; V: TRBV10-3; size: many; D: TRBD2; J: TRBJ2-3
CDR3: CSARPPLAGDTQYF; DNA: TGCAGTGCTAGACCCCCACTAGCGGGAGATACGCAGTATTTT; V: TRBV20-1; size: many; D: TRBD2; J: TRBJ2-3
CDR3: CASSHERGASNEQFF; DNA: TGTGCCAGCAGCCATGAGCGGGGGGCGTCCAATGAGCAGTTCTTC; V: TRBV13; size: few; D: TRBD2; J: TRBJ2-1
CDR3: CSAGRQGNEQFF; DNA: TGCAGTGCTGGCAGACAGGGCAATGAGCAGTTCTTC; V: TRBV20-1; size: many; D: TRBD1; J: TRBJ2-1
CDR3: CASSVGQETQYF; DNA: TGTGCCAGCAGCGTAGGCCAAGAGACCCAGTACTTC; V: TRBV9; size: many; D: -; J: TRBJ2-5
CDR3: CASSLVISNQPQHF; DNA: TGTGCCAGCAGTTTAGTTATAAGCAATCAGCCCCAGCATTTT; V: TRBV28; size: few; D: -; J: TRBJ1-5
CDR3: CASSHSDRGTGELFF; DNA: TGTGCCAGCAGCCACTCAGACAGGGGCACCGGGGAGCTGTTTTTT; V: TRBV3-1; size: -; D: TRBD1; J: TRBJ2-2
CDR3: CASSVFSGPYEQYF; DNA: TGTGCCAGCAGCGTATTTAGCGGCCCCTACGAGCAGTACTTC; V: TRBV9; size: few; D: -; J: TRBJ2-7
CDR3: CASRWGGARNTDTQYF; DNA: TGTGCCAGCAGGTGGGGCGGGGCCCGAAACACAGATACGCAGTATTTT; V: TRBV7-8; size: few; D: -; J: TRBJ2-3
CDR3: CSARQNIQYF; DNA: TGCAGTGCTAGACAAAACATTCAGTACTTC; V: TRBV20-1; size: many; D: -; J: TRBJ2-4
CDR3: CATSDGTTSNQPQHF; DNA: TGTGCCACCAGTGATGGGACAACTAGCAATCAGCCCCAGCATTTT; V: TRBV24-1; size: -; D: -; J: TRBJ1-5
CDR3: CASSPGLAGGIEQYF; DNA: TGTGCCAGCTCACCTGGACTAGCGGGAGGAATAGAGCAGTACTTC; V: TRBV18; size: few; D: TRBD2; J: TRBJ2-7
CDR3: CAIIEGTEAFF; DNA: TGTGCCATCATCGAGGGGACTGAAGCTTTCTTT; V: TRBV10-3; size: many; D: -; J: TRBJ1-1
CDR3: CASGLYQETQYF; DNA: TGTGCTAGTGGTTTGTACCAAGAGACCCAGTACTTC; V: TRBV12-5; size: many; D: -; J: TRBJ2-5
CDR3: CASSLSFRQDNTGELFF; DNA: TGTGCCAGCAGCTTATCCTTCCGTCAAGATAACACCGGGGAGCTGTTTTTT; V: TRBV7-9; size: -; D: -; J: TRBJ2-2
CDR3: CARVTSPSITGELFF; DNA: TGTGCCAGAGTAACTAGCCCGAGTATAACCGGGGAGCTGTTTTTT; V: TRBV12-3/TRBV12-4; size: -; D: -; J: TRBJ2-2
CDR3: CASSPPGTRSEKLFF; DNA: TGTGCCAGCTCACCGCCGGGGACGAGATCTGAAAAACTGTTTTTT; V: TRBV18; size: -; D: -; J: TRBJ1-4
CDR3: CASSLGWGQETQYF; DNA: TGCGCCAGCAGCTTGGGATGGGGGCAAGAGACCCAGTACTTC; V: TRBV5-1; size: -; D: -; J: TRBJ2-5
CDR3: CASSSLAGVGTGELFF; DNA: TGCGCCAGCAGCTCACTAGCGGGAGTAGGCACCGGGGAGCTGTTTTTT; V: TRBV5-1; size: many; D: TRBD2; J: TRBJ2-2
CDR3: CASSIAGGFTDTQYF; DNA: TGTGCCAGTAGTATTGCGGGGGGCTTCACAGATACGCAGTATTTT; V: TRBV19; size: -; D: TRBD2; J: TRBJ2-3
CDR3: CASSLASYNEQFF; DNA: TGTGCCAGCAGCTTGGCCTCCTACAATGAGCAGTTCTTC; V: TRBV5-1; size: many; D: -; J: TRBJ2-1
CDR3: CATSIGTSGATQYF; DNA: TGTGCCACCAGCATAGGGACTTCTGGAGCTACGCAGTATTTT; V: TRBV15; size: many; D: -; J: TRBJ2-3
CDR3: CASSEDLDGLTGNTIYF; DNA: TGTGCCAGCAGTGAAGATCTGGACGGCTTAACTGGAAACACCATATATTTT; V: TRBV2; size: few; D: -; J: TRBJ1-3
CDR3: CASKDGWDYGYTF; DNA: TGTGCCAGCAAAGACGGGTGGGACTATGGCTACACCTTC; V: TRBV28; size: many; D: -; J: TRBJ1-2
CDR3: CASSLRRQLNEKLFF; DNA: TGTGCCAGCAGCTTGCGGCGGCAGCTAAATGAAAAACTGTTTTTT; V: TRBV11-2; size: many; D: -; J: TRBJ1-4
CDR3: CASSHIYYEQYF; DNA: TGTGCCAGCAGCCATATCTACTACGAGCAGTACTTC; V: TRBV7-9; size: many; D: -; J: TRBJ2-7
CDR3: CASSLGQTSGGSYEQYF; DNA: TGCGCCAGCAGCTTGGGGCAGACTAGCGGGGGCTCCTACGAGCAGTACTTC; V: TRBV5-1; size: -; D: TRBD2; J: TRBJ2-7
CDR3: CASSRSGTSDYEQYF; DNA: TGTGCCAGCAGCCGGTCCGGGACTAGCGATTACGAGCAGTACTTC; V: TRBV5-4; size: many; D: TRBD2; J: TRBJ2-7
CDR3: CASSLGPLNTGELFF; DNA: TGTGCCAGCAGCTTGGGACCCTTGAACACCGGGGAGCTGTTTTTT; V: TRBV7-3; size: many; D: -; J: TRBJ2-2
CDR3: CAITAGGADTGELFF; DNA: TGTGCCATCACTGCAGGGGGCGCGGACACCGGGGAGCTGTTTTTT; V: TRBV10-3; size: many; D: TRBD1; J: TRBJ2-2
CDR3: CASSFAKAGNYGYTF; DNA: TGTGCCAGCAGCTTCGCCAAGGCAGGGAACTATGGCTACACCTTC; V: TRBV7-9; size: few; D: -; J: TRBJ1-2
CDR3: CASSLSARVRSRRYEQYF; DNA: TGTGCCAGCAGTTTATCCGCACGGGTACGGTCAAGGAGGTACGAGCAGTACTTC; V: TRBV12-3/TRBV12-4; size: few; D: -; J: TRBJ2-7
CDR3: CSARRGSGQPQHF; DNA: TGCAGTGCAAGACGGGGGAGCGGTCAGCCCCAGCATTTT; V: TRBV20-1; size: many; D: -; J: TRBJ1-5
CDR3: CSASRDSTYNEQFF; DNA: TGCAGTGCTAGCCGGGACTCCACCTACAATGAGCAGTTCTTC; V: TRBV20-1; size: many; D: -; J: TRBJ2-1
CDR3: CASRSQQLRNEKLFF; DNA: TGTGCCAGCAGGTCTCAACAGCTAAGGAATGAAAAACTGTTTTTT; V: TRBV28; size: -; D: -; J: TRBJ1-4
CDR3: CSVEGGGRGVGTDTQYF; DNA: TGCAGCGTTGAAGGGGGGGGCAGGGGGGTTGGCACAGATACGCAGTATTTT; V: TRBV29-1; size: few; D: -; J: TRBJ2-3
CDR3: CSAGLAGSSTDTQYF; DNA: TGCAGTGCTGGACTAGCGGGGTCTAGCACAGATACGCAGTATTTT; V: TRBV20-1; size: many; D: TRBD2; J: TRBJ2-3
CDR3: CASSLATKDRGYTF; DNA: TGTGCCAGCAGCTTAGCGACCAAAGACAGGGGCTACACCTTC; V: TRBV7-2; size: few; D: -; J: TRBJ1-2
CDR3: CASRGLVDNDEQFF; DNA: TGTGCCAGCAGGGGACTAGTGGACAATGATGAGCAGTTCTTC; V: TRBV6-1; size: few; D: TRBD2; J: TRBJ2-1
CDR3: CASSPGAYGYTF; DNA: TGTGCCAGCTCACCAGGAGCCTATGGCTACACCTTC; V: TRBV18; size: many; D: -; J: TRBJ1-2
CDR3: CSAKYGVYNEQFF; DNA: TGCAGTGCTAAGTACGGGGTCTACAATGAGCAGTTCTTC; V: TRBV20-1; size: many; D: -; J: TRBJ2-1